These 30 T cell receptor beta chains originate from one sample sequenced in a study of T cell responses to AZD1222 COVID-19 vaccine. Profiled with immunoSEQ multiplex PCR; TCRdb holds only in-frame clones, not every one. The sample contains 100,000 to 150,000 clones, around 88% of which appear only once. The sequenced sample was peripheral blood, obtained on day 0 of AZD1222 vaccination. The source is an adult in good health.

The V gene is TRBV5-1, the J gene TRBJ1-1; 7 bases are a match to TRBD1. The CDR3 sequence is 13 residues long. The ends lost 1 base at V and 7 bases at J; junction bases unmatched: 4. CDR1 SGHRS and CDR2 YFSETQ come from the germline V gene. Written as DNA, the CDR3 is TGCGCCAGCAGCTTGCGAGGGGGCTTTGAAGCTTTCTTT. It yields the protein CASSLRGGFEAFF.

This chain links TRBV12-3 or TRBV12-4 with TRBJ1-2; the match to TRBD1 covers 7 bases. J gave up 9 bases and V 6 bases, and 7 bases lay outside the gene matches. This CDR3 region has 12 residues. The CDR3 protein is CASRDWGQRYTF. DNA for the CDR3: TGTGCCAGCAGGGACTGGGGACAGCGCTACACCTTC.

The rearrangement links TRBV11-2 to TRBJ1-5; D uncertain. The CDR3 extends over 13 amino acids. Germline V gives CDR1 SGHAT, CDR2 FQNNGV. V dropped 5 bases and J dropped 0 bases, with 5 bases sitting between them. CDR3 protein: CASSSYSNQPQHF. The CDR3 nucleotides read TGTGCCAGCAGCAGCTATAGCAATCAGCCCCAGCATTTT.

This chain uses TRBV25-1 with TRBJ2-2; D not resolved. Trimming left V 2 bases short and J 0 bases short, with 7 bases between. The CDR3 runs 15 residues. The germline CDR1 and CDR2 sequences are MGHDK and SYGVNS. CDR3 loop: CASSERRANTGELFF. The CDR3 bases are TGTGCCAGCAGTGAAAGACGGGCGAACACCGGGGAGCTGTTTTTT.

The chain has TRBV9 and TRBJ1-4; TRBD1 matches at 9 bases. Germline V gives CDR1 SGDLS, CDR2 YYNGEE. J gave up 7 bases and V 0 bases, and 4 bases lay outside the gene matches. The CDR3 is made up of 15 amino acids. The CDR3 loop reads CASSVAGQGLEKLFF. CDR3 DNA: TGTGCCAGCAGCGTAGCGGGACAGGGCCTTGAAAAACTGTTTTTT.

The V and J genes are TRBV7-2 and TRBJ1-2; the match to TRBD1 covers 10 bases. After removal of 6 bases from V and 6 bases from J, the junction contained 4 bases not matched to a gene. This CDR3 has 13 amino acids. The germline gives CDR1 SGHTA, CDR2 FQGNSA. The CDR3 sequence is CASRTGTGDGYTF. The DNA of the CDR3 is TGTGCCAGCAGGACCGGGACAGGGGATGGCTACACCTTC.

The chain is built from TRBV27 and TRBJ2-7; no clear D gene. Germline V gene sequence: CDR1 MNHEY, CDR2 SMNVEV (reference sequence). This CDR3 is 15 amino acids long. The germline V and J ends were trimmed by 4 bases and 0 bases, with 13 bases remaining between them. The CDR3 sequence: CASSSPSRSSYEQYF. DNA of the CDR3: TGTGCCAGCAGTTCCCCTTCCAGGAGCTCCTACGAGCAGTACTTC.

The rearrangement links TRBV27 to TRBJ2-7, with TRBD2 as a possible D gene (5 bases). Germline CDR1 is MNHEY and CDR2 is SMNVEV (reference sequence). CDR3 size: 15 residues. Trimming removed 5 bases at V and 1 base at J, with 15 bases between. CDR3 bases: TGTGCCAGCAGTCCCCGCAGGACTGGGTCCTACGAGCAGTACTTC. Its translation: CASSPRRTGSYEQYF.

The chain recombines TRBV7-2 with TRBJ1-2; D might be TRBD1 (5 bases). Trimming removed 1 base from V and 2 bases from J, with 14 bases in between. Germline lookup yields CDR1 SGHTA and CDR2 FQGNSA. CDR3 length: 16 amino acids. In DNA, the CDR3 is TGTGCCAGCAGCTTAGGTGGTGGGGCGGGGAACTATGGCTACACCTTC. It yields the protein CASSLGGGAGNYGYTF. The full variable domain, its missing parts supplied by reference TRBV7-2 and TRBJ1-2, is GAGVSQSPSNKVTEKGKDVELRCDPISGHTALYWYRQSLGQGLEFLIYFQGNSAPDKSGLPSDRFSAERTGGSVSTLTIQRTQQEDSAVYLCASSLGGGAGNYGYTFGSGTRLTVV.

CDR3 sequence reads: CASSLSGSEQFF. In nucleotides, the CDR3 is TGTGCCAGCAGCTTAAGTGGATCTGAGCAGTTCTTC. This rearrangement joins TRBV7-3 to TRBJ2-1, with no clear D. The germline CDR1 and CDR2 sequences are SGHTA and FQGTGA. This CDR3 contains 12 residues. V dropped 1 base and J dropped 9 bases, with 7 bases sitting between them.

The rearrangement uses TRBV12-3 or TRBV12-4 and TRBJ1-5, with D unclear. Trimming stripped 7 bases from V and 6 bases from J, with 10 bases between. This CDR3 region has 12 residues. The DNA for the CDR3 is TGTGCCAGCAACATCGACCCTCAGCCCCAGCATTTT. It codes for CASNIDPQPQHF.

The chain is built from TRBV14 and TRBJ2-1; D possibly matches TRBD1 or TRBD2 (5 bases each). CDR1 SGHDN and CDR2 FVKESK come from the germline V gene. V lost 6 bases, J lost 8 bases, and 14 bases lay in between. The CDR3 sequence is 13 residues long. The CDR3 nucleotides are TGTGCCAGCAGGCGGGCTAGGGGACATGAGCAGTTCTTC. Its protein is CASRRARGHEQFF.

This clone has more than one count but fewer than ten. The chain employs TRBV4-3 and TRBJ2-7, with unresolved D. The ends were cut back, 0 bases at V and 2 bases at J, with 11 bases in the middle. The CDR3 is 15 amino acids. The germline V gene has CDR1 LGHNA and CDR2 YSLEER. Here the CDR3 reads CASSQDWDPTYEQYF. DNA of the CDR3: TGCGCCAGCAGCCAAGATTGGGATCCAACCTACGAGCAGTACTTC.

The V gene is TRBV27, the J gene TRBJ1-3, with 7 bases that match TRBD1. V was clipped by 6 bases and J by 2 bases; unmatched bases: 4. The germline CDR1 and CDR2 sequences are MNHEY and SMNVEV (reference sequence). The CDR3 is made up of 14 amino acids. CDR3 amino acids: CASSSTGAGNTIYF. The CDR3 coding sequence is TGTGCCAGCAGCTCCACAGGGGCTGGAAACACCATATATTTT.

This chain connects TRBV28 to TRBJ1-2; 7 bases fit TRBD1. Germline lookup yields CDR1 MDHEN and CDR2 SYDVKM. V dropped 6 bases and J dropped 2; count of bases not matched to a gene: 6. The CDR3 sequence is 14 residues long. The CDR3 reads CASRPTGSNYGYTF. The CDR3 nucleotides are TGTGCCAGCAGACCGACAGGGTCGAACTATGGCTACACCTTC.

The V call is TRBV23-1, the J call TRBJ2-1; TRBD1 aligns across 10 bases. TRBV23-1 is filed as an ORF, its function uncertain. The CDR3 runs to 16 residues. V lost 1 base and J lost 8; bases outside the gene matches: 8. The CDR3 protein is CASSQYRGQGSDEQFF. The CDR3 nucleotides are TGCGCCAGCAGTCAATATAGGGGACAGGGGAGCGATGAGCAGTTCTTC.

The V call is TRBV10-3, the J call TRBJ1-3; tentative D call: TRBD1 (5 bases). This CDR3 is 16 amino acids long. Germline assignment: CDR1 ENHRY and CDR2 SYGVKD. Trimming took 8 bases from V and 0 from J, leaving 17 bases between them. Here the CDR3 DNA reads TGTGCCATCGGAGGGGAAACGGGGACCTCTGGAAACACCATATATTTT. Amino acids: CAIGGETGTSGNTIYF.

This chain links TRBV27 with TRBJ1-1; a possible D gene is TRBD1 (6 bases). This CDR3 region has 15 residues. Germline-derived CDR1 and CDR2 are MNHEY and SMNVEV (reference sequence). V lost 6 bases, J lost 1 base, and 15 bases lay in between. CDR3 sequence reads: CASRFIGQKNTEAFF. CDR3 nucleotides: TGTGCCAGCAGATTTATAGGACAGAAGAACACTGAAGCTTTCTTT.

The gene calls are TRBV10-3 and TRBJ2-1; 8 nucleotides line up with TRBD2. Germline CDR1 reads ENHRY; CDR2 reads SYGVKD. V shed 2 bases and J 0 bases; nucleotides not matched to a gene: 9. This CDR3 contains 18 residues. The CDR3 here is CAISEGVVAGSSYNEQFF. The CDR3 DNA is TGTGCCATCAGTGAGGGGGTGGTAGCGGGGAGCTCCTACAATGAGCAGTTCTTC.

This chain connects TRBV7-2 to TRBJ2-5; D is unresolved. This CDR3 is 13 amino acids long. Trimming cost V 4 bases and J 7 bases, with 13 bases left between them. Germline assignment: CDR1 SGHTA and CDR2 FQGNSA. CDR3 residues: CASSSPLPGTQYF. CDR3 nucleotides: TGTGCCAGCAGCTCCCCCCTTCCTGGGACCCAGTACTTC. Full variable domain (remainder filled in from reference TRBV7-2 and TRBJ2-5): GAGVSQSPSNKVTEKGKDVELRCDPISGHTALYWYRQSLGQGLEFLIYFQGNSAPDKSGLPSDRFSAERTGGSVSTLTIQRTQQEDSAVYLCASSSPLPGTQYFGPGTRLLVL.

In DNA, the CDR3 is TGTGCCAGCAGCCCACGGGTAGGGACGAACACCGGGGAGCTGTTTTTT. This translates into CASSPRVGTNTGELFF. The V call is TRBV9, the J call TRBJ2-2; no definite D call. Germline V gene data show CDR1 as SGDLS and CDR2 as YYNGEE. The CDR3 covers 16 residues. Trimming shortened V by 4 bases and J by 0 bases, and 13 bases separated the two germline ends.

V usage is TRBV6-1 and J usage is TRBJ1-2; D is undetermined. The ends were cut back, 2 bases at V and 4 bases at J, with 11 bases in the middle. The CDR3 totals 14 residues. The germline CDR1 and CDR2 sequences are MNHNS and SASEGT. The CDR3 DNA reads TGTGCCAGCAGTGAAACCGGGCAGTTCTATGGCTACACCTTC. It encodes CASSETGQFYGYTF.

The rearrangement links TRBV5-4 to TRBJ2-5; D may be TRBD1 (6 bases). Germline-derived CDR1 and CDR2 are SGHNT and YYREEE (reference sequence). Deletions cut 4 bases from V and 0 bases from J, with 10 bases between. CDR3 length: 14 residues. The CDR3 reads CASSLGADQETQYF. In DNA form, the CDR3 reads TGTGCCAGCAGCCTGGGGGCAGACCAAGAGACCCAGTACTTC.

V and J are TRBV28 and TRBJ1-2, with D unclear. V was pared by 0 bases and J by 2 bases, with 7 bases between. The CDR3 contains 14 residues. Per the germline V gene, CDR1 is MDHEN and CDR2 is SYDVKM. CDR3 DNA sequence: TGTGCCAGCAGTTTATGGCAGGCAAACTATGGCTACACCTTC. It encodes CASSLWQANYGYTF.

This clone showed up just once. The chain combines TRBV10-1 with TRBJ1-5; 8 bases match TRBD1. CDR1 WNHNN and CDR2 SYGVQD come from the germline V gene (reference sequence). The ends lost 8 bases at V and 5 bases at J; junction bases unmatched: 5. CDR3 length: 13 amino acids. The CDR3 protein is CASGQGPHQPQHF. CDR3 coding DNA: TGCGCCAGCGGACAGGGCCCCCATCAGCCCCAGCATTTT.

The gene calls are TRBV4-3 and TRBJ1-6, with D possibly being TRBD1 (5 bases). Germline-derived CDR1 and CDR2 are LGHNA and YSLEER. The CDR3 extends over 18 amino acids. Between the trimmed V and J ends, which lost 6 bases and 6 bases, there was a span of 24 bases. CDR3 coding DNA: TGCGCCAGCAGTCGACAGACCCAAGGCGGAGCTGTTAATTCACCCCTCCACTTT. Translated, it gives CASSRQTQGGAVNSPLHF.

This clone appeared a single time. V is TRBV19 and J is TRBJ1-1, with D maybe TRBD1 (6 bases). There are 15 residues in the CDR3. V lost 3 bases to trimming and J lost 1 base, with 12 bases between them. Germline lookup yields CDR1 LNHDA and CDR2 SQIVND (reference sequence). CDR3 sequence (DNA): TGTGCCAGTAGTATTCAGGCAGGGGCGAACACTGAAGCTTTCTTT. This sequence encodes CASSIQAGANTEAFF.

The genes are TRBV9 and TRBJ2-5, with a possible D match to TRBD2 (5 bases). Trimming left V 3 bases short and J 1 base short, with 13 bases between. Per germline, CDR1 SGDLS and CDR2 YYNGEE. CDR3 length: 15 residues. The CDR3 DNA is TGTGCCAGCAGCGCGACCCCCAGCGGCCAAGAGACCCAGTACTTC. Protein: CASSATPSGQETQYF.

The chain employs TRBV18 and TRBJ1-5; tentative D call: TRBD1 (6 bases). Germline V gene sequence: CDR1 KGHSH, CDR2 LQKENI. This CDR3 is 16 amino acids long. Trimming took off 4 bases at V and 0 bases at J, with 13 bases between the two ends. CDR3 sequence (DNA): TGTGCCAGCTCACTGGGGACACCTGATAGCAATCAGCCCCAGCATTTT. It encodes CASSLGTPDSNQPQHF.

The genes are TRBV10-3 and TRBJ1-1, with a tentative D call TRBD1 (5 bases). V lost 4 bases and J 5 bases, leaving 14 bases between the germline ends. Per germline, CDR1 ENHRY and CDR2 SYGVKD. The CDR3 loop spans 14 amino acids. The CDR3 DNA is TGTGCCATCAGTGGTCGGACCCAGGGTACTGAAGCTTTCTTT. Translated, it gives CAISGRTQGTEAFF.